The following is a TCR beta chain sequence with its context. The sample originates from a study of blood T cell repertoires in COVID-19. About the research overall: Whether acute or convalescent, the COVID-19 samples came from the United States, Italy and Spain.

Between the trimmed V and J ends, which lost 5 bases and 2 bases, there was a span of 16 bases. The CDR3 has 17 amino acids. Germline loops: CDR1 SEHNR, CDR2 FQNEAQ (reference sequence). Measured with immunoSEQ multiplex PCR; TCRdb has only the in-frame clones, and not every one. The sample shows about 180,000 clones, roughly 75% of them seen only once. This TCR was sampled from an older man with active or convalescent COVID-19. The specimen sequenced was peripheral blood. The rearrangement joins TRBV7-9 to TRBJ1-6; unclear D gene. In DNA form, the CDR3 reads TGTGCCAGCAGCATACAGACGCCGCCCGCCTATAATTCACCCCTCCACTTT. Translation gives CASSIQTPPAYNSPLHF.